The clone carrying this T cell receptor (beta chain) was seen at least ten times. This record belongs to a study of early T cells in non-severe SARS-CoV-2 infection. TCRdb analysed the 5' RACE reads with MiXCR anew, one entry per CDR3 protein. The table has about 35,000 distinct CDR3 sequences, around 5.6% seen once. Germline values: CDR1 SGHNT, CDR2 YYREEE (reference sequence). CDR3 length: 14 residues. V lost 4 bases to trimming and J lost 2 bases; unmatched junction nucleotides: 6. The V gene is TRBV5-4, the J gene TRBJ2-7, with 7 nucleotides matching TRBD1. The clonotype comes from an adult who was a healthcare worker with PCR-confirmed SARS-CoV-2 infection or an uninfected control (not recorded which). Sample: whole blood. CDR3 nucleotides: TGTGCCAGCAGCGACGGACAGGTTACCTACGAGCAGTACTTC. Its protein is CASSDGQVTYEQYF.